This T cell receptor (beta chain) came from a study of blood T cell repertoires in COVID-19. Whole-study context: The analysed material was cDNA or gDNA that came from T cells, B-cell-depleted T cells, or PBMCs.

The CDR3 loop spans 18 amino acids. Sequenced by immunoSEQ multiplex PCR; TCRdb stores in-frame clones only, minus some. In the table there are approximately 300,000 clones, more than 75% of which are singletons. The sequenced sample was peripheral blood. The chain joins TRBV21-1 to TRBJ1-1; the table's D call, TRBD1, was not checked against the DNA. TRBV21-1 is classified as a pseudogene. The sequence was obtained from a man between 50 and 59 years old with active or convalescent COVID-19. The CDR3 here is CASSAIEGGEWMNTEAFF. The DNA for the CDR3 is TGTGCCAGCAGCGCGATAGAAGGGGGCGAGTGGATGAACACTGAAGCTTTCTTT.